This TCR beta chain was sequenced during a study of T-cell memory formation after mild COVID-19. The CDR3 extends over 13 amino acids. Per germline, CDR1 LNHDA and CDR2 SQIVND (reference sequence). Trimming cost V 6 bases and J 4 bases, with 12 bases left between them. TCRdb ran MiXCR on the 5' RACE reads and lists one entry per CDR3 protein. The sample shows about 300,000 distinct CDR3 sequences, roughly a fifth of them seen only once. V and J are TRBV19 and TRBJ1-2; D unresolved. The sample comprised PBMCs or a T cell subset sorted from them (not recorded which). This clonotype was obtained from a man aged 18 to 30 who had mild COVID-19 (a few samples of this study predate the infection). Cell type and time point are not known. CDR3 residues: CASRGSALYGYTF. The CDR3 bases are TGTGCCAGTAGGGGCTCGGCCCTCTATGGCTACACCTTC.